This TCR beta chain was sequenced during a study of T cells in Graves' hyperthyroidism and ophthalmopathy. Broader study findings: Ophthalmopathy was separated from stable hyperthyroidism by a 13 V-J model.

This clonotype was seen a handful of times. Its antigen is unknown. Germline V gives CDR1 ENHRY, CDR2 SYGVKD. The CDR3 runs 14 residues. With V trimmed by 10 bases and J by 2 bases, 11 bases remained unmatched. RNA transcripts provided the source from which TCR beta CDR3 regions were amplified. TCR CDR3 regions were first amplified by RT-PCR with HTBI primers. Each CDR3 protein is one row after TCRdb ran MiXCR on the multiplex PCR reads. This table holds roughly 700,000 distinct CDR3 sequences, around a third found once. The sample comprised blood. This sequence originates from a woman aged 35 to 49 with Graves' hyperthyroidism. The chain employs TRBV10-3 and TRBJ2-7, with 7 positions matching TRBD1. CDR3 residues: CASNRIGTAYEQYF. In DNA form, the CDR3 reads TGTGCCAGCAACCGGATAGGGACAGCCTACGAGCAGTACTTC.